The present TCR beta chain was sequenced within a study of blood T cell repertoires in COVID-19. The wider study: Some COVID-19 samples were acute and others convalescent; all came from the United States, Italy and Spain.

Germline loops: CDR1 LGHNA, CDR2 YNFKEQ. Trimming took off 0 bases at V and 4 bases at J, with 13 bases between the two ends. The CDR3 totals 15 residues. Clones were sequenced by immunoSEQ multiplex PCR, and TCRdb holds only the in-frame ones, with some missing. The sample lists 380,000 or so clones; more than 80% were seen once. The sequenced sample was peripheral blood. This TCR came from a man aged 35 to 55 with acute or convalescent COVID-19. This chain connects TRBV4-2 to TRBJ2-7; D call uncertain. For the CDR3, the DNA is TGTGCCAGCAGCCAAGACTTCGGCCCTAGTTACGAGCAGTACTTC. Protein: CASSQDFGPSYEQYF.